This T cell receptor (beta chain) was recorded in a study of CXCR3-negative and CXCR3-positive naive CD8 T cells. 5' RACE that incorporated UMI labels was used to prepare the TRB cDNA libraries. With the 5' RACE reads reprocessed, TCRdb shows one record per CDR3 protein and no DNA. The listing contains roughly 48,000 distinct CDR3 sequences. The germline CDR1 and CDR2 sequences are MDHEN and SYDVKM. The CDR3 contains 16 residues. The chain couples TRBV28 to TRBJ2-1; the D call of TRBD1 rests on TCRdb alone, since no DNA is present to check it. This sequence was found in a human donor in good health. Some clones in this sample may be carry-over from other donors' samples. The sequencing input was memory CD8+ T cells from blood. CDR3 sequence: CASSFRVSDPYNEQFF.